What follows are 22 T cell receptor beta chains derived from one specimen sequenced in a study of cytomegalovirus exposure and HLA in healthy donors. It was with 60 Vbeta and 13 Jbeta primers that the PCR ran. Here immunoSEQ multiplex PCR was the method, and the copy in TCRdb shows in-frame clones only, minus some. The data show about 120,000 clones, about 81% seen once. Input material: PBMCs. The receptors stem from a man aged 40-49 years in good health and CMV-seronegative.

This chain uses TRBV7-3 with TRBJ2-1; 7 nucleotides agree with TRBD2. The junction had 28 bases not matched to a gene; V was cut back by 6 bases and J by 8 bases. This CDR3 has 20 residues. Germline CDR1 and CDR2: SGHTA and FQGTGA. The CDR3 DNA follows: TGTGCCAGCAGTCAAAGGAGCTCGGTGGCTAGCGGAAAAGATGCTCATGAGCAGTTCTTC. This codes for CASSQRSSVASGKDAHEQFF.

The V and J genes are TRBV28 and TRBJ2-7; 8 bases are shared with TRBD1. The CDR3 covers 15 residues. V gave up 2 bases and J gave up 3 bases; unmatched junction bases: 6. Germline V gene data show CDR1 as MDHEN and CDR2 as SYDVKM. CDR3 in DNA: TGTGCCAGCAGTTTAGCCCGGACAGGGCGCTACGAGCAGTACTTC. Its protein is CASSLARTGRYEQYF. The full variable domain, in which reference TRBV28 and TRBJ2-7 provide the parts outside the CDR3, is DVKVTQSSRYLVKRTGEKVFLECVQDMDHENMFWYRQDPGLGLRLIYFSYDVKMKEKGDIPEGYSVSREKKERFSLILESASTNQTSMYLCASSLARTGRYEQYFGPGTRLTVT.

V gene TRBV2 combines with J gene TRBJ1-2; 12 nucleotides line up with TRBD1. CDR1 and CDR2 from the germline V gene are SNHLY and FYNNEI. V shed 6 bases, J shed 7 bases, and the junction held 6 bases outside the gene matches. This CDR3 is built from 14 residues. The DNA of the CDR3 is TGTGCCAGCAGCGGGGACAGGGGGCTAAGTGGCTACACCTTC. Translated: CASSGDRGLSGYTF.

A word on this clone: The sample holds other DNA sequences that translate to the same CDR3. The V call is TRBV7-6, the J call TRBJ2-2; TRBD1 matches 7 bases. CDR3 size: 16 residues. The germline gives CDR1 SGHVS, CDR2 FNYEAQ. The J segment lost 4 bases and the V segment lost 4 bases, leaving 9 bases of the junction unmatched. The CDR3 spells CASSSLTTGSTGELFF. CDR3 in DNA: TGTGCCAGCAGCTCATTGACGACAGGGAGCACCGGGGAGCTGTTTTTT.

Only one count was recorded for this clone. This CDR3 reads CASSRGTSGGTDTQYF. As DNA, the CDR3 is TGCGCCAGCAGCCGTGGGACTAGCGGAGGCACAGATACGCAGTATTTT. The chain uses TRBV4-3 and TRBJ2-3; TRBD2 aligns across 11 bases. There are 16 residues in the CDR3. Germline trimming cut 4 bases from V and 1 base from J; bases unmatched to any gene: 4. In germline, CDR1 is LGHNA, CDR2 YSLEER.

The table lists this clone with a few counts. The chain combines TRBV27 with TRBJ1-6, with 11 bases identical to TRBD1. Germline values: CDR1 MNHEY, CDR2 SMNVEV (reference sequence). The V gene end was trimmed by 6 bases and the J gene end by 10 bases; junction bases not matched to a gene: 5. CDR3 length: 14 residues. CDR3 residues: CASSRGQGGSPLHF. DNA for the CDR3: TGTGCCAGCAGCCGGGGACAGGGGGGATCACCCCTCCACTTT.

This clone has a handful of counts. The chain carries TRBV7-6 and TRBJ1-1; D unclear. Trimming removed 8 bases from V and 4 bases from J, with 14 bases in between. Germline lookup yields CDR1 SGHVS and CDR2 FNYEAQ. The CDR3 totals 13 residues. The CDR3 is CASGSSRLTEAFF. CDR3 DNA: TGTGCCAGCGGAAGCTCAAGACTCACTGAAGCTTTCTTT.

The CDR3 protein is CASSPVQGAYNYGYTF. The CDR3 DNA follows: TGTGCCAGCAGCCCGGTCCAGGGGGCCTATAACTATGGCTACACCTTC. The V and J genes are TRBV7-9 and TRBJ1-2; 8 positions match TRBD1. Germline values: CDR1 SEHNR, CDR2 FQNEAQ (reference sequence). The junction had 9 bases not matched to a gene; V was cut back by 5 bases and J by 1 base. The CDR3 loop spans 16 amino acids.

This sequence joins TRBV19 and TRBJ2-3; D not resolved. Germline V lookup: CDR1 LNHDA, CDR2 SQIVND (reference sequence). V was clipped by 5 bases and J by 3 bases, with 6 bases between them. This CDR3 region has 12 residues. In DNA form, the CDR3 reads TGTGCCAGTAGTTTCAGGACAGATACGCAGTATTTT. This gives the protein CASSFRTDTQYF.

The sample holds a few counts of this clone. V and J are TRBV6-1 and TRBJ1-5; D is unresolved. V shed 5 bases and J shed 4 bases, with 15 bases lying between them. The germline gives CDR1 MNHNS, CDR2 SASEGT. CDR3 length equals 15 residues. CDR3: CASSQSVVGNQPQHF. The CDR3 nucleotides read TGTGCCAGCAGTCAGTCGGTGGTCGGGAATCAGCCCCAGCATTTT.

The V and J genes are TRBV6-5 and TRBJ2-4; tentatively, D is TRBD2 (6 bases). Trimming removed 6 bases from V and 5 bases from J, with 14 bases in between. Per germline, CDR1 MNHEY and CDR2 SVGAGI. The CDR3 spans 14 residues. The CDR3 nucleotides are TGTGCCAGCAGGAAACCGGGACTTCAAAACATTCAGTACTTC. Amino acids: CASRKPGLQNIQYF.

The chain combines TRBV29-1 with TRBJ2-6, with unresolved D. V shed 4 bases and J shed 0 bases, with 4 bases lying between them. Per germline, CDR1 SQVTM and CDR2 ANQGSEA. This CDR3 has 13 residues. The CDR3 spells CSVANSGANVLTF. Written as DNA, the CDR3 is TGCAGCGTTGCAAACTCTGGGGCCAACGTCCTGACTTTC.

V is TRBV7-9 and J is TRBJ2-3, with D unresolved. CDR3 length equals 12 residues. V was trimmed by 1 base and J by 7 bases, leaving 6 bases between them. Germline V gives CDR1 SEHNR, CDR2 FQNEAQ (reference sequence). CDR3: CASSLDHHTQYF. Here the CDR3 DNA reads TGTGCCAGCAGCTTAGATCATCATACGCAGTATTTT.

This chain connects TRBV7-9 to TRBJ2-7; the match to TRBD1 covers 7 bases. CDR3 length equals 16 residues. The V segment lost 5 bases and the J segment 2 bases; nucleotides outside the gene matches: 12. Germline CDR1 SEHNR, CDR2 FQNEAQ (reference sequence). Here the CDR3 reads CASSRTTGDPPYEQYF. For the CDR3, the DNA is TGTGCCAGCAGCAGAACAACAGGGGATCCCCCCTACGAGCAGTACTTC.

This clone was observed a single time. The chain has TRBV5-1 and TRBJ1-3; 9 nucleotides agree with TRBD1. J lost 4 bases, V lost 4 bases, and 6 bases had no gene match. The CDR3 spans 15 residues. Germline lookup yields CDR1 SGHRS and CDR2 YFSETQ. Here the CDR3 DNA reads TGCGCCAGCAGCCTCGGGACAGGGCGGGGAAACACCATATATTTT. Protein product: CASSLGTGRGNTIYF.

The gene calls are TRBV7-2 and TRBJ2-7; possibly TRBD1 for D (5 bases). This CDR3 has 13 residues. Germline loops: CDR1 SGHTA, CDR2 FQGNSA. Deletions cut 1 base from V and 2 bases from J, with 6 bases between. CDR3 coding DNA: TGTGCCAGCAGCTTAGGACAGCCCTACGAGCAGTACTTC. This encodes CASSLGQPYEQYF.

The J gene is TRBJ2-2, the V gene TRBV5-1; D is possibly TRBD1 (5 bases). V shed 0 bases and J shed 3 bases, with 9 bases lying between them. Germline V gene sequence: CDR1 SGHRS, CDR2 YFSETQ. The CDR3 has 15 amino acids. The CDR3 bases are TGCGCCAGCAGCTTGGGTAGGGGTTACACCGGGGAGCTGTTTTTT. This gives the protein CASSLGRGYTGELFF.

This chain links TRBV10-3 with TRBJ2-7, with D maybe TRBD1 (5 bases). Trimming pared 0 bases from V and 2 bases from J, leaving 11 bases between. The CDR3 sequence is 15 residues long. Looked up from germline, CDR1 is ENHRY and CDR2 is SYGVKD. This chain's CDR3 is CAISESGRNTYEQYF. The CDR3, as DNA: TGTGCCATCAGTGAGTCGGGGCGGAACACCTACGAGCAGTACTTC.

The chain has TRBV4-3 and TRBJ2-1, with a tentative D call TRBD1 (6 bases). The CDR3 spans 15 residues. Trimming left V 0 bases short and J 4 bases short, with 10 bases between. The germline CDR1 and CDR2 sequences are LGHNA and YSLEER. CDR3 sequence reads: CASSQEGQGYNEQFF. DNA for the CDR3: TGCGCCAGCAGCCAAGAGGGGCAGGGGTACAATGAGCAGTTCTTC.

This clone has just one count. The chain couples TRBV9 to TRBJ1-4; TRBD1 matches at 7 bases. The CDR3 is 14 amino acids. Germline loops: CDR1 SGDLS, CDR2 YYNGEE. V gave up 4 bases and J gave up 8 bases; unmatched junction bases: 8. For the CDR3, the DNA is TGTGCCAGCAGCCCTACAGGGGTGGGAGAAAAACTGTTTTTT. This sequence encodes CASSPTGVGEKLFF.

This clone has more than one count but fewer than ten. The CDR3 reads CASSLNPTVSDTQYF. DNA for the CDR3: TGTGCCAGCAGCCTAAACCCGACAGTCTCAGATACGCAGTATTTT. This rearrangement joins TRBV7-2 to TRBJ2-3; possible D gene TRBD1, 5 bases. Trimming pared 5 bases from V and 4 bases from J, leaving 16 bases between. Germline V gene data show CDR1 as SGHTA and CDR2 as FQGNSA. This CDR3 region has 15 residues.

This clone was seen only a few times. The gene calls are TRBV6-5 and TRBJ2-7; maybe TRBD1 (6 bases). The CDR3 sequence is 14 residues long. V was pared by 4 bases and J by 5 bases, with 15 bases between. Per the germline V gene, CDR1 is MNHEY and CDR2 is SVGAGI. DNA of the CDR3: TGTGCCAGCAGTTTCCGGGACAATACGAACGAGCAGTACTTC. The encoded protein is CASSFRDNTNEQYF.